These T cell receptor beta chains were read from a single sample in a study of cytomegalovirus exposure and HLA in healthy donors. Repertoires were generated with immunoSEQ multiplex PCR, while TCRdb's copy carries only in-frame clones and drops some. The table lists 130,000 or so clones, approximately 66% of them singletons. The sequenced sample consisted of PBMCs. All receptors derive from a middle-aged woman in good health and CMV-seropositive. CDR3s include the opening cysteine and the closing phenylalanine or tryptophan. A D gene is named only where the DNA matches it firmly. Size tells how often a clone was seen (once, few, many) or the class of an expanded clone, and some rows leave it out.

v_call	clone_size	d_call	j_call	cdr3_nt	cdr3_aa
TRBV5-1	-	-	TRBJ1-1	TGCGCCAGCAGCTTGCCCGGGGGAGGGTCGGGCACTGAAGCTTTCTTT	CASSLPGGGSGTEAFF
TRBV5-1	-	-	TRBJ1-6	TGCGCCAGCAGCTTGGATACGGGCGGAGGATCACCCCTCCACTTT	CASSLDTGGGSPLHF
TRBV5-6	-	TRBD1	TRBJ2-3	TGTGCCAGCAGCTTGGCCGGGACAGGCGGCACAGATACGCAGTATTTT	CASSLAGTGGTDTQYF
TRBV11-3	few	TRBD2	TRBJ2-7	TGTGCCAGCAGCTTAGGCCTAGCGGGTGACTACGAGCAGTACTTC	CASSLGLAGDYEQYF
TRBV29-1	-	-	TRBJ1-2	TGCAGCTTTTGGGACACCCTCGCGCGATGGAACACCTTC	CSFWDTLARWNTF
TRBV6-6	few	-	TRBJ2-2	TGTGCCAGCAGTTACGACGCGGGATTCGGGGAGCTGTTTTTT	CASSYDAGFGELFF
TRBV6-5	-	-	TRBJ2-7	TGTGCCAGCAGCGCCGTTTTGGGCAACTCCTACGAGCAGTACTTC	CASSAVLGNSYEQYF
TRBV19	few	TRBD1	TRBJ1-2	TGTGCCAGTAGGATGATTCAGGGGGACAACTATGGCTACACCTTC	CASRMIQGDNYGYTF
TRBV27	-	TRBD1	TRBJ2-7	TGTGCCAGCAGTTCGGGACAGGGGATGGCCTACGAGCAGTACTTC	CASSSGQGMAYEQYF
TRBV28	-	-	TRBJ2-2	TGTGCCAGCGGAGTCCCGAGCTTGGCCACCGGGGAGCTGTTTTTT	CASGVPSLATGELFF
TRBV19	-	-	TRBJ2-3	TGTGCCAGTAGTATAGGAGGGTTAGATACGCAGTATTTT	CASSIGGLDTQYF
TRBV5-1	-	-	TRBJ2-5	TGCGCCCCCACCCGGGAACAAGAGACCCAGTACTTC	CAPTREQETQYF
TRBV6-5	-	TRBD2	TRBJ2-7	TGTGCCAGCAGTTACTCTGGGGAGGGGTTTGTTAACGAGCAGTACTTC	CASSYSGEGFVNEQYF
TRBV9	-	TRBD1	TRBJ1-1	TGTGCCAGCAGCGGAAGACAGGGGGCGAACACTGAAGCTTTCTTT	CASSGRQGANTEAFF
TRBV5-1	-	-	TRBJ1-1	TGCGCCAGCAGCTTGCAGGGGATGAACACTGAAGCTTTCTTT	CASSLQGMNTEAFF
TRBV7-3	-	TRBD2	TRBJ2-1	TGTGCCAGCAGCAAGGGAGCGGGAAGCTCCTACAATGAGCAGTTCTTC	CASSKGAGSSYNEQFF
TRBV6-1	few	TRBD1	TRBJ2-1	TGTGCCAGCAGGGGCGGGACAGGGGGATACAATGAGCAGTTCTTC	CASRGGTGGYNEQFF
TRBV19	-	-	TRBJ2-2	TGTGCCAGTAGTATGACAGCGAACACCGGGGAGCTGTTTTTT	CASSMTANTGELFF
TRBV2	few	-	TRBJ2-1	TGTGCCAGCAGTGAAGCAATGGAGCGAGGTGAGCAGTTCTTC	CASSEAMERGEQFF
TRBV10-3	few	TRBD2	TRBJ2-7	TGTGCCATCAGTCCGGGACTAGCGGGGTACGAGCAGTACTTC	CAISPGLAGYEQYF
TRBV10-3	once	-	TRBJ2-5	TGTGCCATCAGTGTGGGGGGATCAGAGACCCAGTACTTC	CAISVGGSETQYF
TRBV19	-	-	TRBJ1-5	TGTGCCAGTAGTACCAGGGGCAAAAATCAGCCCCAGCATTTT	CASSTRGKNQPQHF
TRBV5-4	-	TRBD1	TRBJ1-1	TGTGCCAGCAGCTTAGACAGGGCGTTGAACACTGAAGCTTTCTTT	CASSLDRALNTEAFF
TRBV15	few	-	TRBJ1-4	TGTGCCACCAGCAGAGATCTCGGCACCGGAGTTGAAAAACTGTTTTTT	CATSRDLGTGVEKLFF
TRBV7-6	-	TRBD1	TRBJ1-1	TGTGCCAGCAGCTTAGTCAGGGGGCTTGGCCCTGAAGCTTTCTTT	CASSLVRGLGPEAFF
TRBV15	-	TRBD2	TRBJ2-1	TGTGCCACCAGCAGAGATCAGGCGGGACTAGTTTCTAGTGAGCAGTTCTTC	CATSRDQAGLVSSEQFF
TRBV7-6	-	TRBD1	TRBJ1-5	TGTGCCAGCAGCTTAGGACAGGGGGCAAGGGGGGATCAGCCCCAGCATTTT	CASSLGQGARGDQPQHF
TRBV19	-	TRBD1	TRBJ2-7	TGTGCCAGTAGTAAGGACAGGGGTTCCGACGAGCAGTACTTC	CASSKDRGSDEQYF
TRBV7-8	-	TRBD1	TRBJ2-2	TGTGCCAGCAGCTTAAGGGGGCGTAACACCGGGGAGCTGTTTTTT	CASSLRGRNTGELFF
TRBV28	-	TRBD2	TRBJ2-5	TGTGCCAGCAGCCCTAGCGGGAGCTGGGAGACCCAGTACTTC	CASSPSGSWETQYF
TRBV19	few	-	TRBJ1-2	TGTGCCAGTAGTATACTCTATGGCTACACCTTC	CASSILYGYTF
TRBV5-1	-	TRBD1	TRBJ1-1	TGCGCCAGCAGCTTGGACGGACAGGGCTACACTGAAGCTTTCTTT	CASSLDGQGYTEAFF
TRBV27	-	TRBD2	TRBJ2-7	TGTGCCAGCAGCCCTCTGGGACTAGGCCCATACGAGCAGTACTTC	CASSPLGLGPYEQYF
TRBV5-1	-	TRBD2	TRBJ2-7	TGCGCCAGCAGCTTGCGACTAGCGGGGGATTACGAGCAGTACTTC	CASSLRLAGDYEQYF
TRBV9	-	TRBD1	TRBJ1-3	TGTGCCAGCAGCGTAGATGCCCCGGGGACAGGGTCTGGAAACACCATATATTTT	CASSVDAPGTGSGNTIYF
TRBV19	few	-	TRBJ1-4	TGTGCCAGTGGATCCCCCTGGAGAAATAATGAAAAACTGTTTTTT	CASGSPWRNNEKLFF
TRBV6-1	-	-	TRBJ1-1	TGTGCCGGAGGTCCGGCCAGCCTAATGAACACTGAAGCCTTCTTT	CAGGPASLMNTEAFF
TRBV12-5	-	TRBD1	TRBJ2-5	TGTGCTAGTGAGCCCGTCCCCCGACAGGGTGGCGGAGAGACCCAGTACTTC	CASEPVPRQGGGETQYF
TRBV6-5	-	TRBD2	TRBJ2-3	TGTGCCAGCAGTTACTCTCGGGAGGGCACAGATACGCAGTATTTT	CASSYSREGTDTQYF
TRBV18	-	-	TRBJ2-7	TGTGCCAGCTCACGCGGCATGGACAGCTACGAGCAGTACTTC	CASSRGMDSYEQYF